The present T cell receptor beta chain was sequenced within a study of T cells in Graves' hyperthyroidism and ophthalmopathy. Study-level points and caveats: In the blood, most expanded thyroid clonotypes above 0.001 appeared as well.

Concerning this clonotype itself: Antigen: not known.

What was amplified from RNA transcripts were TCR beta CDR3 regions. Using the HTBI primer set, a first-round RT-PCR was run on the TCR CDR3. TCRdb ran MiXCR on the multiplex PCR reads and lists one entry per CDR3 protein. The sample includes about 740,000 distinct CDR3 sequences, 12% to 15% of them seen just once. Germline V gives CDR1 LNHNV, CDR2 YYDKDF (reference sequence). V trimming: 4 bases; J trimming: 6 bases; junction bases outside the gene matches: 8. CDR3 size: 15 residues. This chain connects TRBV15 to TRBJ2-1; TRBD2 agrees at 8 bases. The sequence came from a woman between 18 and 30 years old with Graves' hyperthyroidism. Sample: blood. The CDR3 coding sequence is TGTGCCACCAGCACCTCCGGGACTAGGGGCAATGAGCAGTTCTTC. Translating it yields CATSTSGTRGNEQFF.